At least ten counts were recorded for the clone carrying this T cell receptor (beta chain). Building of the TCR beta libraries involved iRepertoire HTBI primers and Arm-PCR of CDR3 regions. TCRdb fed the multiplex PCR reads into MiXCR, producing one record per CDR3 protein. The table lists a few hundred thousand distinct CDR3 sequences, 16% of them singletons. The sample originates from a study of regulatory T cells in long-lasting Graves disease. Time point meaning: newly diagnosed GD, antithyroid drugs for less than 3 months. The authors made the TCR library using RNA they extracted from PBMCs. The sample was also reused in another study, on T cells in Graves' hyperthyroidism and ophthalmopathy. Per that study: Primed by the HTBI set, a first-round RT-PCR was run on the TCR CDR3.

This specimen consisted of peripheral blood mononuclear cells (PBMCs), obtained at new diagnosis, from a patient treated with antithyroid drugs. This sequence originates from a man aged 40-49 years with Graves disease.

CDR3 sequence reads: CASSLDHYNEQFF. In nucleotides, the CDR3 is TGCGCCAGCAGCTTGGACCACTACAATGAGCAGTTCTTC. V gene TRBV5-1 combines with J gene TRBJ2-1, with unresolved D. Trimming removed 0 bases from V and 3 bases from J, with 4 bases in between. There are 13 residues in the CDR3. CDR1 SGHRS and CDR2 YFSETQ come from the germline V gene. Together with reference TRBV5-1 and TRBJ2-1, the CDR3 gives the full variable domain: KAGVTQTPRYLIKTRGQQVTLSCSPISGHRSVSWYQQTPGQGLQFLFEYFSETQRNKGNFPGRFSGRQFSNSRSEMNVSTLELGDSALYLCASSLDHYNEQFFGPGTRLTVL.